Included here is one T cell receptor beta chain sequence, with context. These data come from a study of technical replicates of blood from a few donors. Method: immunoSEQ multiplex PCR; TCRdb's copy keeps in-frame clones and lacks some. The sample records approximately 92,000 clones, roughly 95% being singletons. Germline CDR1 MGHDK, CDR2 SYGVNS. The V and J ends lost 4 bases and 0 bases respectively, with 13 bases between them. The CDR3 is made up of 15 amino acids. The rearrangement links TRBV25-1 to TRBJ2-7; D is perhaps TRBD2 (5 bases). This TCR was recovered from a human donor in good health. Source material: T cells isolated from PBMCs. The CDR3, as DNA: TGTGCCAGCAGTGTAGAGCCGGGAACCTCCTACGAGCAGTACTTC. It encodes CASSVEPGTSYEQYF.